The rows below give T cell receptor beta chains drawn from one sample of a study of T cell responses to AZD1222 COVID-19 vaccine. Here immunoSEQ multiplex PCR was the method, and the copy in TCRdb shows in-frame clones only, minus some. The table shows 95,000 to 130,000 clones, with just under 95% occurring only once. Sample: peripheral blood, taken on day 0 of AZD1222 vaccination. The receptors here all came from an adult in good health. Both conserved end residues are part of each CDR3. D genes are given only for firm matches. Not every row has a clone size; where given, it reads once, few, many or a size class.

j_call: TRBJ2-1; d_call: .; v_call: TRBV10-2; clone_size: .; cdr3_nt: TGCGCCAGCATCGGTAGTCCCAACAATGAGCAGTTCTTC; cdr3_aa: CASIGSPNNEQFF
j_call: TRBJ1-5; d_call: .; v_call: TRBV30; clone_size: once; cdr3_nt: TGTGCCTGGAGTGGGGGCAGGGTGAATCAGCCCCAGCATTTT; cdr3_aa: CAWSGGRVNQPQHF
j_call: TRBJ2-5; d_call: .; v_call: TRBV30; clone_size: .; cdr3_nt: TGTGCCTGGAGTGTACTTGACAGACAAGAGACCCAGTACTTC; cdr3_aa: CAWSVLDRQETQYF
j_call: TRBJ1-2; d_call: .; v_call: TRBV27; clone_size: .; cdr3_nt: TGTGCCAGCAGTTGGGGGGGCGCCGGCTATGGCTACACCTTC; cdr3_aa: CASSWGGAGYGYTF
j_call: TRBJ2-1; d_call: TRBD1; v_call: TRBV9; clone_size: .; cdr3_nt: TGTGCCAGCAGCCCCTGGACAGGATCACTGGTTTACAATGAGCAGTTCTTC; cdr3_aa: CASSPWTGSLVYNEQFF
j_call: TRBJ2-5; d_call: TRBD2; v_call: TRBV11-2; clone_size: .; cdr3_nt: TGTGCCAGCAGCTCCCGGACTAGCGGGATTTCGGAGACCCAGTACTTC; cdr3_aa: CASSSRTSGISETQYF
j_call: TRBJ1-6; d_call: TRBD1; v_call: TRBV2; clone_size: .; cdr3_nt: TGTGCCAGCAGTCCGACAGGGCGGGATAATTCACCCCTCCACTTT; cdr3_aa: CASSPTGRDNSPLHF
j_call: TRBJ2-7; d_call: .; v_call: TRBV27; clone_size: .; cdr3_nt: TGTGCCAGCAGTTCCCCGAGGGAATCTAGACCCTTTTCCTACGAGCAGTACTTC; cdr3_aa: CASSSPRESRPFSYEQYF
j_call: TRBJ1-5; d_call: .; v_call: TRBV19; clone_size: .; cdr3_nt: TGTGCCAGTAGTATGGAACGCTATCAGCCCCAGCATTTT; cdr3_aa: CASSMERYQPQHF
j_call: TRBJ1-2; d_call: .; v_call: TRBV20-1; clone_size: .; cdr3_nt: TGCAGTACTCAATGGGAGAATGGCTACACCTTC; cdr3_aa: CSTQWENGYTF
j_call: TRBJ2-7; d_call: .; v_call: TRBV19; clone_size: .; cdr3_nt: TGTGCCAGTAGCAGGGGGGTTAGCGAGCAGTACTTC; cdr3_aa: CASSRGVSEQYF
j_call: TRBJ1-4; d_call: TRBD1; v_call: TRBV3-1/TRBV3-2; clone_size: .; cdr3_nt: TGTGCCAGCAGCTGGACAGGAGTAGGCGAAAAACTGTTTTTT; cdr3_aa: CASSWTGVGEKLFF
j_call: TRBJ2-3; d_call: .; v_call: TRBV20-1; clone_size: .; cdr3_nt: TGCAGTCATGAACCGGGGGATACGCAGTATTTT; cdr3_aa: CSHEPGDTQYF
j_call: TRBJ2-1; d_call: .; v_call: TRBV9; clone_size: .; cdr3_nt: TGTGCCAGCAGCCCAGGGCGGTATGAGCAGTTCTTC; cdr3_aa: CASSPGRYEQFF
j_call: TRBJ2-2; d_call: TRBD1; v_call: TRBV6-4; clone_size: once; cdr3_nt: TGTGCCAGCAGTGCTTCCGGGACAGCTAACACCGGGGAGCTGTTTTTT; cdr3_aa: CASSASGTANTGELFF
j_call: TRBJ1-2; d_call: TRBD1; v_call: TRBV5-4; clone_size: .; cdr3_nt: TGTGCCAGCAGCTTGGCCAGGGAGACAGGGAGGGATGGCTACACCTTC; cdr3_aa: CASSLARETGRDGYTF
j_call: TRBJ2-1; d_call: .; v_call: TRBV7-6; clone_size: .; cdr3_nt: TGTGCCAGCAGCTTAGCGTTGCGCCAGAGCTCCTACAATGAGCAGTTCTTC; cdr3_aa: CASSLALRQSSYNEQFF
j_call: TRBJ2-6; d_call: .; v_call: TRBV7-2; clone_size: once; cdr3_nt: TGTGCCAGCAGCTTAGGGGGGGCCAACGTCCTGACTTTC; cdr3_aa: CASSLGGANVLTF
j_call: TRBJ2-1; d_call: TRBD2; v_call: TRBV7-8; clone_size: few; cdr3_nt: TGTGCCAGCAGCTTTACTAGCGGACCCCTGAATGAGCAGTTCTTC; cdr3_aa: CASSFTSGPLNEQFF
j_call: TRBJ1-1; d_call: TRBD1; v_call: TRBV29-1; clone_size: .; cdr3_nt: TGCAGCGTCCGAGAACCAGGGGGCCAGGGTACTGAAGCTTTCTTT; cdr3_aa: CSVREPGGQGTEAFF
j_call: TRBJ2-2; d_call: .; v_call: TRBV28; clone_size: .; cdr3_nt: TGTGCCAGCAGTTTATCTTTTTCGTTCACCGGGGAGCTGTTTTTT; cdr3_aa: CASSLSFSFTGELFF
j_call: TRBJ1-4; d_call: .; v_call: TRBV5-1; clone_size: .; cdr3_nt: TGCGCCAGCAGCGTCTCCGGGATGAGGGGTGAAAAACTGTTTTTT; cdr3_aa: CASSVSGMRGEKLFF
j_call: TRBJ2-3; d_call: TRBD1; v_call: TRBV29-1; clone_size: .; cdr3_nt: TGCAGCGTTGGTTCCGGGACAGGGGGCGACGATACGCAGTATTTT; cdr3_aa: CSVGSGTGGDDTQYF
j_call: TRBJ2-1; d_call: .; v_call: TRBV5-1; clone_size: .; cdr3_nt: TGCGCCAGCAGCTTGAGCGTTAGGGGGGCCAATGAGCAGTTCTTC; cdr3_aa: CASSLSVRGANEQFF
j_call: TRBJ2-7; d_call: .; v_call: TRBV28; clone_size: .; cdr3_nt: TGTGCCAGCAGTCTTGCCGGGACGCGGAACTCCTACGAGCAGTACTTC; cdr3_aa: CASSLAGTRNSYEQYF
j_call: TRBJ1-2; d_call: .; v_call: TRBV28; clone_size: .; cdr3_nt: TGTGCCAGCAGCCCGACAGGACGCAACTATGGCTACACCTTC; cdr3_aa: CASSPTGRNYGYTF
j_call: TRBJ1-1; d_call: TRBD1; v_call: TRBV16; clone_size: .; cdr3_nt: TGTGCCAGCAGCCAATCGGACAGGGCTAACACTGAAGCTTTCTTT; cdr3_aa: CASSQSDRANTEAFF
j_call: TRBJ1-5; d_call: .; v_call: TRBV5-3; clone_size: .; cdr3_nt: TGTGCCAGAAGCCCGGGACCGCGAAATCAGCCCCAGCATTTT; cdr3_aa: CARSPGPRNQPQHF
j_call: TRBJ2-3; d_call: TRBD2; v_call: TRBV3-1/TRBV3-2; clone_size: .; cdr3_nt: TGTGCCAGCAGCCAAGGGCTAGCGGGAGGGTCAGATACGCAGTATTTT; cdr3_aa: CASSQGLAGGSDTQYF
j_call: TRBJ2-7; d_call: TRBD2; v_call: TRBV3-1/TRBV3-2; clone_size: .; cdr3_nt: TGTGCCAGCAGCCAATTGGGGGGGGAGCAGTACTTC; cdr3_aa: CASSQLGGEQYF
j_call: TRBJ2-1; d_call: TRBD2; v_call: TRBV3-1/TRBV3-2; clone_size: .; cdr3_nt: TGTGCCAGCTGCCTGACTAGCGGAGTTTACAATGAGCAGTTCTTC; cdr3_aa: CASCLTSGVYNEQFF
j_call: TRBJ2-7; d_call: .; v_call: TRBV7-8; clone_size: once; cdr3_nt: TGTGCCAGCAGCTTATACGGCGCCTACGAGCAGTACTTC; cdr3_aa: CASSLYGAYEQYF
j_call: TRBJ2-3; d_call: .; v_call: TRBV7-9; clone_size: once; cdr3_nt: TGTGCCAGCAGCTTAGGGGGGGCAGATACGCAGTATTTT; cdr3_aa: CASSLGGADTQYF
j_call: TRBJ2-5; d_call: .; v_call: TRBV21-1; clone_size: .; cdr3_nt: TGTGCCAGCAGGGATGAGCACAGGCAGAGACCCGGCCAGTACTTC; cdr3_aa: CASRDEHRQRPGQYF
j_call: TRBJ1-5; d_call: .; v_call: TRBV25-1; clone_size: once; cdr3_nt: TGTGCCAGCAGTGAATCCCTCCGGAATCAGCCCCAGCATTTT; cdr3_aa: CASSESLRNQPQHF
j_call: TRBJ2-7; d_call: .; v_call: TRBV5-1; clone_size: .; cdr3_nt: TGCGCCAGCAGCTTCTTTGGGCCGAGCTACGAGCAGTACTTC; cdr3_aa: CASSFFGPSYEQYF
j_call: TRBJ1-5; d_call: .; v_call: TRBV6-6; clone_size: once; cdr3_nt: TGTGCCAGCAGGTCCCGACAGGCCTATGATCAGCCCCAGCATTTT; cdr3_aa: CASRSRQAYDQPQHF
j_call: TRBJ2-6; d_call: .; v_call: TRBV12-3/TRBV12-4; clone_size: once; cdr3_nt: TGTGCCAGCACCCAAAGAGGGGTCCGCGTCCTGACTTTC; cdr3_aa: CASTQRGVRVLTF
j_call: TRBJ2-1; d_call: TRBD2; v_call: TRBV19; clone_size: .; cdr3_nt: TGTGCCAGTAGTACCCGGACTAGCGGGACCAATGAGCAGTTCTTC; cdr3_aa: CASSTRTSGTNEQFF
j_call: TRBJ2-5; d_call: TRBD2; v_call: TRBV20-1; clone_size: .; cdr3_nt: TGCAGTGCAAGGACTAGCGGCCCACAGTACTTC; cdr3_aa: CSARTSGPQYF
j_call: TRBJ2-2; d_call: .; v_call: TRBV6-4; clone_size: medium-sized; cdr3_nt: TGTGCCAGCAGTGACGGGGACACCGGGGAGCTGTTTTTT; cdr3_aa: CASSDGDTGELFF
j_call: TRBJ2-5; d_call: .; v_call: TRBV3-1/TRBV3-2; clone_size: .; cdr3_nt: TGTGCCAGCAGCCAAGGGGCGGAGACCCAGTACTTC; cdr3_aa: CASSQGAETQYF
j_call: TRBJ2-1; d_call: TRBD1; v_call: TRBV10-2; clone_size: .; cdr3_nt: TGCGCCAGCAGGAGCCGGGACAGGGGTTACAATGAGCAGTTCTTC; cdr3_aa: CASRSRDRGYNEQFF
j_call: TRBJ2-7; d_call: .; v_call: TRBV4-1; clone_size: .; cdr3_nt: TGCGCCAGCAGCCAATTACTAGCCACCGAGGACGAGCAGTACTTC; cdr3_aa: CASSQLLATEDEQYF
j_call: TRBJ2-3; d_call: .; v_call: TRBV15; clone_size: .; cdr3_nt: TGTGCCACCAGCTTCGGGATTTCTAGCACAGATACGCAGTATTTT; cdr3_aa: CATSFGISSTDTQYF
j_call: TRBJ1-4; d_call: .; v_call: TRBV28; clone_size: .; cdr3_nt: TGTGCCAGCAGTTACCCAACTAATGAAAAACTGTTTTTT; cdr3_aa: CASSYPTNEKLFF
j_call: TRBJ2-1; d_call: .; v_call: TRBV28; clone_size: .; cdr3_nt: TGTGCCAGCAGTTTCCCCCAGTTCTTC; cdr3_aa: CASSFPQFF
j_call: TRBJ1-1; d_call: .; v_call: TRBV10-3; clone_size: once; cdr3_nt: TGTGCCATCAGGGGGACGGTTATGAACACTGAAGCTTTCTTT; cdr3_aa: CAIRGTVMNTEAFF
j_call: TRBJ1-2; d_call: .; v_call: TRBV19; clone_size: .; cdr3_nt: TGTGCCAGTAGTATAACAGGGATTCTTAACTATGGCTACACCTTC; cdr3_aa: CASSITGILNYGYTF
j_call: TRBJ2-7; d_call: TRBD1; v_call: TRBV12-3/TRBV12-4; clone_size: .; cdr3_nt: TGTGCCTCACAGGGACAGGGGGCCTTCGAGCAGTACTTC; cdr3_aa: CASQGQGAFEQYF
j_call: TRBJ1-5; d_call: TRBD1; v_call: TRBV28; clone_size: .; cdr3_nt: TGTGCCACCACTAGGTCAGGGGGCCGTGGAGACCAGCCCCAGCATTTT; cdr3_aa: CATTRSGGRGDQPQHF
j_call: TRBJ2-1; d_call: TRBD2; v_call: TRBV4-1; clone_size: few; cdr3_nt: TGCGCCAGCAGCATCCCGGGACTAGCGGAAGGGAGATCCTACAATGAGCAGTTCTTC; cdr3_aa: CASSIPGLAEGRSYNEQFF
j_call: TRBJ1-1; d_call: TRBD1; v_call: TRBV29-1; clone_size: .; cdr3_nt: TGCAGCGTTGTACTGCAGGGGGCGAACACTGAAGCTTTCTTT; cdr3_aa: CSVVLQGANTEAFF
j_call: TRBJ2-5; d_call: .; v_call: TRBV11-3; clone_size: .; cdr3_nt: TGTGCCAGCAGCCCCGGGACTTTTATGGGCCAAGAGACCCAGTACTTC; cdr3_aa: CASSPGTFMGQETQYF